This T cell receptor (beta chain) was profiled in a study of blood T cells in healthy people across ages. In this sample, this clonotype turned up a few times. CDR3 length: 16 amino acids. V shed 7 bases and J 6 bases; nucleotides not matched to a gene: 17. Germline assignment: CDR1 WSHSY and CDR2 SAAADI. Through a sample-barcoded 5' primer and a J-beta primer mix, a second PCR was run for 7 to 11 cycles. One entry per CDR3 protein results from TCRdb running MiXCR on the 5' RACE reads. The repertoire holds around 1,500,000 distinct CDR3 sequences, with 35% to 45% as singletons. The sample taken for sequencing was blood. The genes are TRBV10-2 and TRBJ2-7, with 8 positions matching TRBD2. The sequence was collected from a woman between 18 and 30 years old in good health. CDR3 DNA sequence: TGCGCCAGCACCCCCACTGGGCGGGAGGATCTCAGCGAGCAGTACTTC. This codes for CASTPTGREDLSEQYF.